The next 9 T cell receptor beta chains were all read from a single sample in a study of blood T cell repertoires in COVID-19. Generated by immunoSEQ multiplex PCR, the TCRdb table keeps only in-frame clones and is missing some. The repertoire holds around 94,000 clones, 70% to 90% seen once, with 3% in the top ten. The sequenced sample was peripheral blood. Receptors originate from a man in his forties or fifties with active or convalescent COVID-19.

The J gene is TRBJ1-2, the V gene TRBV6-5; maybe TRBD1 (5 bases). Per germline, CDR1 MNHEY and CDR2 SVGAGI. The V and J ends lost 4 bases and 0 bases respectively, with 6 bases between them. The CDR3 length is 13 residues. CDR3 sequence (DNA): TGTGCCAGCAGTTCGACAGCTAACTATGGCTACACCTTC. Translation: CASSSTANYGYTF.

The sample holds a few counts of this clone. The V and J genes are TRBV5-5 and TRBJ1-2; perhaps TRBD1 as D (5 bases). The CDR3 totals 14 residues. Between the trimmed V and J ends, which lost 0 bases and 3 bases, there was a span of 9 bases. Germline V gene sequence: CDR1 SGHKS, CDR2 YYEKEE (reference sequence). The CDR3 DNA reads as TGTGCCAGCAGCTTGGGGACGGGGGACTATGGCTACACCTTC. It codes for CASSLGTGDYGYTF.

CDR3 protein: CASSEFKQGGVEQFF. The CDR3 DNA sequence: TGTGCCAGCAGCGAATTTAAACAGGGGGGTGTTGAGCAGTTCTTC. This rearrangement joins TRBV27 to TRBJ2-1, with 8 bases that match TRBD1. V was pared by 6 bases and J by 9 bases, with 13 bases of the junction left unmatched. This CDR3 spans 15 amino acids. Germline CDR1 MNHEY, CDR2 SMNVEV (reference sequence).

CDR3 nucleotides: TGTGCCAGCAGCATCCAGGGGACAGATACGCAGTATTTT. This translates into CASSIQGTDTQYF. The rearrangement links TRBV5-4 to TRBJ2-3; maybe TRBD1 (6 bases). Germline CDR1 reads SGHNT; CDR2 reads YYREEE (reference sequence). The CDR3 consists of 13 residues. With 4 bases removed from V and 3 bases from J, the gap between germline ends came to 9 bases.

The chain carries TRBV30 and TRBJ2-2; a possible D gene is TRBD2 (6 bases). Trimming stripped 0 bases from V and 6 bases from J, with 8 bases between. The V gene's germline CDR1 is GTSNPN and CDR2 SVGIG (reference sequence). The length of the CDR3 is 13 residues. The CDR3: CAWSVRRAGELFF. Here the CDR3 DNA reads TGTGCCTGGAGTGTTAGGAGGGCCGGGGAGCTGTTTTTT.

The V and J genes are TRBV4-1 and TRBJ2-3; TRBD2 aligns across 7 bases. The CDR3 contains 14 residues. V lost 3 bases and J lost 5; bases outside the gene matches: 5. Germline V gene sequence: CDR1 MGHRA, CDR2 YSYEKL. In DNA, the CDR3 is TGCGCCAGCAGCCAGGGGGGGGTTGAAGATACGCAGTATTTT. Protein sequence: CASSQGGVEDTQYF.

V gene TRBV27 combines with J gene TRBJ1-2; D may be TRBD1 (6 bases). Per the germline V gene, CDR1 is MNHEY and CDR2 is SMNVEV (reference sequence). The CDR3 runs to 13 residues. The V end was cut by 6 bases, the J end by 4 bases, with 12 bases between. The CDR3 spells CASSRTGIYGYTF. CDR3 coding DNA: TGTGCCAGCAGCCGCACAGGGATCTATGGCTACACCTTC.

This chain connects TRBV7-2 to TRBJ1-3; no clear D. The V and J ends lost 5 bases and 0 bases respectively, with 11 bases between them. The germline CDR1 and CDR2 sequences are SGHTA and FQGNSA. This CDR3 is 15 amino acids long. The CDR3 loop reads CASSADKFSGNTIYF. CDR3 sequence (DNA): TGTGCCAGCAGCGCCGACAAATTCTCTGGAAACACCATATATTTT.

The chain is built from TRBV7-2 and TRBJ1-6, with D possibly being TRBD1 (5 bases). With 4 bases removed from V and 10 bases from J, the gap between germline ends came to 11 bases. Looked up from germline, CDR1 is SGHTA and CDR2 is FQGNSA. This CDR3 spans 13 amino acids. The CDR3 DNA follows: TGTGCCAGCAGCTCCAGGGAATTGTCACCCCTCCACTTT. This sequence encodes CASSSRELSPLHF.